This TCR beta chain was sequenced for a study of beta chain features in type 1 diabetes. Whole-study findings and limits: Moderate but significant shortening of TCRB CDR3s was recorded in all four CD4+ subsets from Type 1 diabetes patients.

Per germline, CDR1 SGHDT and CDR2 YYEEEE. With 7 bases removed from V and 8 bases from J, the gap between germline ends came to 15 bases. The CDR3 consists of 13 residues. All of the isolated RNA was reverse transcribed, so expressed TCRB transcripts were sequenced. The assay was immunoSEQ multiplex PCR, and TCRdb's table has in-frame clones only and misses some. The table records a few hundred thousand clones, under 13% of them present only once. In regard to this clone: As yet, its antigen is unknown.

Material for sequencing was naive CD4+ T cells from blood. The receptor comes from a young man with type 1 diabetes. The V and J genes are TRBV5-6 and TRBJ1-4; D is unresolved. CDR3 in amino acids: CASRRSAGEKLFF. The CDR3, as DNA: TGTGCCAGCCGGAGGAGCGCCGGGGAAAAACTGTTTTTT.